Listed below are T cell receptor beta chains from one sample, sequenced in a study of CD8+ T cells in alopecia areata. The assay was immunoSEQ multiplex PCR, and TCRdb's table has in-frame clones only and misses some. The table shows approximately 150,000 clones, with roughly 63% occurring only once. The sequences come from CD4+ T cells sorted from blood, collected between weeks 55 and 70, from a patient treated with tofacitinib. The source is a human donor with alopecia areata. Both conserved end residues are part of each CDR3. D genes are given only for firm matches. The size entry is marked missing in some rows and otherwise reads once, few, many or a size class.

clone_size: NA
j_call: TRBJ2-6
d_call: TRBD1
v_call: TRBV13
cdr3_aa: CASSLRQGSSGANVLTF
cdr3_nt: TGTGCCAGCAGCTTAAGACAGGGTTCCTCTGGGGCCAACGTCCTGACTTTC

clone_size: few
j_call: TRBJ1-6
d_call: NA
v_call: TRBV4-2
cdr3_aa: CASSQESGLGGSYNSPLHF
cdr3_nt: TGTGCCAGCAGCCAAGAGAGTGGCCTAGGGGGCTCCTATAATTCACCCCTCCACTTT

clone_size: few
j_call: TRBJ2-1
d_call: NA
v_call: TRBV15
cdr3_aa: CATSRHFGSSYNEQFF
cdr3_nt: TGTGCCACCAGCAGACATTTTGGGAGCTCCTACAATGAGCAGTTCTTC

clone_size: once
j_call: TRBJ2-5
d_call: NA
v_call: TRBV30
cdr3_aa: CAWNTGQETQYF
cdr3_nt: TGTGCCTGGAATACGGGGCAAGAGACCCAGTACTTC

clone_size: NA
j_call: TRBJ1-2
d_call: TRBD1
v_call: TRBV5-1
cdr3_aa: CASSFEGQSYGYTF
cdr3_nt: TGCGCCAGCAGCTTCGAGGGACAGAGCTATGGCTACACCTTC

clone_size: NA
j_call: TRBJ1-2
d_call: TRBD1
v_call: TRBV25-1
cdr3_aa: CASSPTGGYYGYTF
cdr3_nt: TGTGCCAGCAGCCCGACAGGGGGTTACTATGGCTACACCTTC

clone_size: NA
j_call: TRBJ2-2
d_call: NA
v_call: TRBV4-2
cdr3_aa: CASSPWAGSNTGELFF
cdr3_nt: TGTGCCAGCAGCCCCTGGGCTGGTTCGAACACCGGGGAGCTGTTTTTT

clone_size: NA
j_call: TRBJ2-5
d_call: NA
v_call: TRBV5-6
cdr3_aa: CASSRPETRETQYF
cdr3_nt: TGTGCCAGCAGCCGCCCCGAAACCCGGGAGACCCAGTACTTC

clone_size: few
j_call: TRBJ1-5
d_call: NA
v_call: TRBV29-1
cdr3_aa: CSVGYGADQPQHF
cdr3_nt: TGCAGCGTAGGGTACGGGGCGGATCAGCCCCAGCATTTT

clone_size: few
j_call: TRBJ2-5
d_call: TRBD2
v_call: TRBV5-4
cdr3_aa: CASSKTLAGFQETQYF
cdr3_nt: TGTGCCAGCAGCAAAACACTAGCGGGGTTCCAAGAGACCCAGTACTTC

clone_size: once
j_call: TRBJ2-5
d_call: NA
v_call: TRBV30
cdr3_aa: CASNRRGVATETQYF
cdr3_nt: TGTGCCTCCAACCGGCGGGGCGTTGCGACGGAGACCCAGTACTTC

clone_size: once
j_call: TRBJ2-3
d_call: NA
v_call: TRBV29-1
cdr3_aa: CSVEGDGGTDTQYF
cdr3_nt: TGCAGCGTGGAGGGGGACGGGGGTACAGATACGCAGTATTTT

clone_size: NA
j_call: TRBJ2-2
d_call: NA
v_call: TRBV30
cdr3_aa: CAWSVLRGPGELFF
cdr3_nt: TGTGCCTGGAGTGTACTGCGGGGTCCCGGGGAGCTGTTTTTT

clone_size: NA
j_call: TRBJ1-4
d_call: NA
v_call: TRBV29-1
cdr3_aa: CSVKLLLNEKLFF
cdr3_nt: TGCAGCGTGAAACTGCTGTTAAATGAAAAACTGTTTTTT

clone_size: NA
j_call: TRBJ1-2
d_call: TRBD1
v_call: TRBV5-1
cdr3_aa: CASSGQGWGYTF
cdr3_nt: TGCGCCAGCAGCGGACAGGGGTGGGGCTACACCTTC

clone_size: NA
j_call: TRBJ2-7
d_call: TRBD2
v_call: TRBV10-2
cdr3_aa: CASSLSGGDSYEQYF
cdr3_nt: TGCGCCAGCAGCCTCAGCGGGGGGGACTCCTACGAGCAGTACTTC

clone_size: few
j_call: TRBJ1-5
d_call: NA
v_call: TRBV29-1
cdr3_aa: CSVELGPNQPQHF
cdr3_nt: TGCAGCGTTGAATTGGGGCCCAATCAGCCCCAGCATTTT

clone_size: NA
j_call: TRBJ2-7
d_call: NA
v_call: TRBV7-3
cdr3_aa: CASSLGTEYEQYF
cdr3_nt: TGTGCCAGCAGCTTGGGGACGGAATACGAGCAGTACTTC

clone_size: few
j_call: TRBJ2-5
d_call: TRBD2
v_call: TRBV5-1
cdr3_aa: CASSLGASGKETQYF
cdr3_nt: TGCGCCAGCAGCTTGGGGGCTAGCGGGAAAGAGACCCAGTACTTC

clone_size: NA
j_call: TRBJ2-3
d_call: TRBD1
v_call: TRBV29-1
cdr3_aa: CSVVSFMVGQGKQYF
cdr3_nt: TGCAGCGTTGTCTCTTTCATGGTGGGACAGGGAAAGCAGTATTTT

clone_size: NA
j_call: TRBJ2-7
d_call: NA
v_call: TRBV30
cdr3_aa: CAWGLAYEQYF
cdr3_nt: TGTGCCTGGGGCTTAGCCTACGAGCAGTACTTC

clone_size: NA
j_call: TRBJ2-5
d_call: TRBD2
v_call: TRBV7-2
cdr3_aa: CASSLARLAGDLGTQYF
cdr3_nt: TGTGCCAGCAGCTTAGCGCGGCTAGCGGGGGACCTGGGGACCCAGTACTTC

clone_size: NA
j_call: TRBJ2-5
d_call: NA
v_call: TRBV30
cdr3_aa: CAWSGGGTQETQYF
cdr3_nt: TGTGCCTGGAGCGGTGGGGGGACACAAGAGACCCAGTACTTC

clone_size: NA
j_call: TRBJ2-5
d_call: NA
v_call: TRBV6-1
cdr3_aa: CASSGRGSAQETQYF
cdr3_nt: TGTGCCAGCAGTGGCAGGGGAAGCGCCCAAGAGACCCAGTACTTC

clone_size: NA
j_call: TRBJ2-3
d_call: TRBD1
v_call: TRBV29-1
cdr3_aa: CSVYRTGGTDTQYF
cdr3_nt: TGCAGCGTTTATAGGACAGGGGGGACAGATACGCAGTATTTT

clone_size: few
j_call: TRBJ2-5
d_call: NA
v_call: TRBV9
cdr3_aa: CASSGHQETQYF
cdr3_nt: TGTGCCAGCAGCGGCCACCAAGAGACCCAGTACTTC

clone_size: NA
j_call: TRBJ1-6
d_call: NA
v_call: TRBV30
cdr3_aa: CAWSRGESPLHF
cdr3_nt: TGTGCCTGGAGTAGAGGGGAATCACCCCTCCACTTT

clone_size: few
j_call: TRBJ2-7
d_call: NA
v_call: TRBV27
cdr3_aa: CASSLLAGNSYEQYF
cdr3_nt: TGTGCCAGCAGTTTATTGGCGGGGAACTCCTACGAGCAGTACTTC

clone_size: NA
j_call: TRBJ1-1
d_call: NA
v_call: TRBV11-2
cdr3_aa: CASSLSRGPNTEAFF
cdr3_nt: TGTGCCAGCAGCTTGAGCAGGGGACCGAACACTGAAGCTTTCTTT

clone_size: NA
j_call: TRBJ2-7
d_call: NA
v_call: TRBV20-1
cdr3_aa: CSARMSYEQYF
cdr3_nt: TGCAGTGCTAGAATGAGCTACGAGCAGTACTTC

clone_size: few
j_call: TRBJ1-1
d_call: TRBD1
v_call: TRBV5-1
cdr3_aa: CASSPGQGLNTEAFF
cdr3_nt: TGCGCCAGCAGCCCGGGACAGGGTTTGAACACTGAAGCTTTCTTT

clone_size: NA
j_call: TRBJ2-5
d_call: NA
v_call: TRBV7-7
cdr3_aa: CASTARPGLSMGETQYF
cdr3_nt: TGTGCCAGCACCGCTAGACCGGGACTCTCCATGGGGGAGACCCAGTACTTC

clone_size: few
j_call: TRBJ2-3
d_call: TRBD2
v_call: TRBV2
cdr3_aa: CASSGTSGATSTDTQYF
cdr3_nt: TGTGCCAGCAGTGGGACTAGCGGGGCCACTAGCACAGATACGCAGTATTTT

clone_size: NA
j_call: TRBJ1-6
d_call: TRBD1
v_call: TRBV29-1
cdr3_aa: CSVQQGVSSPLHF
cdr3_nt: TGCAGCGTCCAACAGGGGGTTAGTTCACCCCTCCACTTT

clone_size: NA
j_call: TRBJ2-5
d_call: NA
v_call: TRBV30
cdr3_aa: CAWTRGGYQETQYF
cdr3_nt: TGTGCCTGGACTCGCGGGGGCTACCAAGAGACCCAGTACTTC

clone_size: NA
j_call: TRBJ1-1
d_call: TRBD1
v_call: TRBV12-5
cdr3_aa: CASGFGQVNTEAFF
cdr3_nt: TGTGCTAGTGGTTTCGGACAGGTGAACACTGAAGCTTTCTTT

clone_size: NA
j_call: TRBJ2-5
d_call: TRBD2
v_call: TRBV12-5
cdr3_aa: CASALAGGQETQYF
cdr3_nt: TGTGCTAGTGCCCTAGCGGGGGGGCAAGAGACCCAGTACTTC

clone_size: NA
j_call: TRBJ1-2
d_call: NA
v_call: TRBV2
cdr3_aa: CASSEVGYTF
cdr3_nt: TGTGCCAGCAGTGAAGTTGGCTACACCTTC

clone_size: NA
j_call: TRBJ1-5
d_call: NA
v_call: TRBV18
cdr3_aa: CASSPPGFTSQPQHF
cdr3_nt: TGTGCCAGCTCACCACCGGGATTCACCAGCCAGCCCCAGCATTTT

clone_size: few
j_call: TRBJ1-1
d_call: NA
v_call: TRBV7-9
cdr3_aa: CASSLSVAEAFF
cdr3_nt: TGTGCCAGCAGCTTGTCTGTCGCTGAAGCTTTCTTT

clone_size: NA
j_call: TRBJ2-1
d_call: NA
v_call: TRBV29-1
cdr3_aa: CSVPGTGPNEQFF
cdr3_nt: TGCAGCGTCCCGGGGACGGGCCCTAATGAGCAGTTCTTC

clone_size: few
j_call: TRBJ2-5
d_call: TRBD1
v_call: TRBV7-9
cdr3_aa: CASSLGQGLETQYF
cdr3_nt: TGTGCCAGCAGCCTCGGACAGGGGTTGGAGACCCAGTACTTC

clone_size: NA
j_call: TRBJ2-4
d_call: NA
v_call: TRBV2
cdr3_aa: CASSWTDGNKNIQYF
cdr3_nt: TGTGCCAGCAGTTGGACGGATGGGAACAAAAACATTCAGTACTTC

clone_size: NA
j_call: TRBJ2-7
d_call: NA
v_call: TRBV5-6
cdr3_aa: CASSFDRSYEQYF
cdr3_nt: TGTGCCAGCAGCTTCGACAGATCCTACGAGCAGTACTTC

clone_size: NA
j_call: TRBJ1-2
d_call: TRBD1
v_call: TRBV4-1
cdr3_aa: CASSQGQGFMGYTF
cdr3_nt: TGCGCCAGCAGCCAAGGACAGGGTTTTATGGGCTACACCTTC

clone_size: NA
j_call: TRBJ1-1
d_call: TRBD1
v_call: TRBV5-1
cdr3_aa: CASSFGQEDEAFF
cdr3_nt: TGCGCCAGCAGCTTCGGACAGGAGGATGAAGCTTTCTTT

clone_size: NA
j_call: TRBJ2-5
d_call: TRBD1
v_call: TRBV30
cdr3_aa: CAWTAGQGVWETQYF
cdr3_nt: TGTGCCTGGACCGCGGGACAGGGGGTGTGGGAGACCCAGTACTTC

clone_size: NA
j_call: TRBJ1-2
d_call: NA
v_call: TRBV5-4
cdr3_aa: CASSLSGGDGYTF
cdr3_nt: TGTGCCAGCAGCTTGTCAGGAGGGGATGGCTACACCTTC

clone_size: NA
j_call: TRBJ2-7
d_call: NA
v_call: TRBV18
cdr3_aa: CASSRDYEQYF
cdr3_nt: TGTGCCAGCTCGAGGGACTACGAGCAGTACTTC